The clone carrying this TCR beta chain was seen a single time. No antigen is known for it. CDR3 length: 15 residues. From germline, CDR1 is LNHNV and CDR2 YYDKDF (reference sequence). The trim removed 0 bases at V and 7 bases at J, leaving 8 bases unmatched. The data originate from a study of OX40 agonist ivuxolimab in advanced cancers. Study as a whole: Dose-escalation patients suffered from hepatocellular carcinoma, melanoma, renal cell or head and neck cancer.

Study findings and constraints: Several nonresponders also turned out to have low normalized T-cell clonal expansion.

Libraries were prepared by immunoSEQ multiplex PCR; TCRdb keeps only in-frame clonotypes and omits some of them. The table lists 95,000 to 150,000 clones, just under 95% of them singletons. This TCR was sampled from an adult with an advanced solid tumor such as melanoma, head and neck, liver or kidney cancer. The gene calls are TRBV15 and TRBJ1-2; 7 nucleotides line up with TRBD1. The sequenced sample was CD4+ or CD8+ T cells sorted from blood, obtained in a trial of the OX40 agonist ivuxolimab. CDR3 sequence (DNA): TGTGCCACCAGCAGAGATAAGCGACAGGGAGGTGGCTACACCTTC. This encodes CATSRDKRQGGGYTF.